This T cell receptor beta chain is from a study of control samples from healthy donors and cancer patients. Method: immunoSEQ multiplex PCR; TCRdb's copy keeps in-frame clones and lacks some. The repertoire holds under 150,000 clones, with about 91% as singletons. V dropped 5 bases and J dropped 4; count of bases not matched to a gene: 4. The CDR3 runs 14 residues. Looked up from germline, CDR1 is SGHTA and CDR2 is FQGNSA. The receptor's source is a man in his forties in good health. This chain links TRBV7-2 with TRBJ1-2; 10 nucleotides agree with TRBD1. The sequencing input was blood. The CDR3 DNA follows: TGTGCCAGCAGCCAGGACAGGGGGGGCTATGGCTACACCTTC. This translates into CASSQDRGGYGYTF.